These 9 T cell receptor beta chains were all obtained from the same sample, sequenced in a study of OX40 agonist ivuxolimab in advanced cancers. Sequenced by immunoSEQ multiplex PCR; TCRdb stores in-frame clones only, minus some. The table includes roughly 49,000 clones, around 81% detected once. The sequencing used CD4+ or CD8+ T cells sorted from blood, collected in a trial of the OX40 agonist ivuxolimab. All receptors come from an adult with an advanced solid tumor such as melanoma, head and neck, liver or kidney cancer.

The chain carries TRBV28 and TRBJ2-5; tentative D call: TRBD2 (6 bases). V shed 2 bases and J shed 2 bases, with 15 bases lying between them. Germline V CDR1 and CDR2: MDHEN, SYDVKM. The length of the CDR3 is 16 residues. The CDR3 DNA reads TGTGCCAGCAGTTTAAGCTGGTGGGGACTTCAAGAGACCCAGTACTTC. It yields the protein CASSLSWWGLQETQYF.

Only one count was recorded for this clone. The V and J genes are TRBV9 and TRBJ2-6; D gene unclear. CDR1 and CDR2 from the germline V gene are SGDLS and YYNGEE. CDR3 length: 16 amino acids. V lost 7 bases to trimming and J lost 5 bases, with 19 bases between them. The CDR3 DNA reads TGTGCCAGCTATTTAACGTACCAAAGTCGGGCCAACGTCCTGACTTTC. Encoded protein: CASYLTYQSRANVLTF.

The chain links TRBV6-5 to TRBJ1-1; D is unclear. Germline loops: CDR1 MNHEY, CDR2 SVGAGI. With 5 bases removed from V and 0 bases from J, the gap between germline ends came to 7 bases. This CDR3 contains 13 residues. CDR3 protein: CASSGEMNTEAFF. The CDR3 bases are TGTGCCAGCAGTGGAGAGATGAACACTGAAGCTTTCTTT.

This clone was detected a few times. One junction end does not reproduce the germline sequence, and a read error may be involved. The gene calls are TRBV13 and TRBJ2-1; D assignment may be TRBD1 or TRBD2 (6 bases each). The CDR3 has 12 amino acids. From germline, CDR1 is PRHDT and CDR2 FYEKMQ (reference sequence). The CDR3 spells CASSLGGPEQFF. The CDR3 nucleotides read TGTGCCAGCAGCCTAGGGGGGCCTGAGCAGTTCTTC.

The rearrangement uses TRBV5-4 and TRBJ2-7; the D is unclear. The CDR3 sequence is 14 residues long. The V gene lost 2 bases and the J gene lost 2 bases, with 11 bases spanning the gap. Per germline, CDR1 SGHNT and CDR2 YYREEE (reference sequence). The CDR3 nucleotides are TGTGCCAGCAGCTTCTATTACGGACCCTACGAGCAGTACTTC. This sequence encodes CASSFYYGPYEQYF.

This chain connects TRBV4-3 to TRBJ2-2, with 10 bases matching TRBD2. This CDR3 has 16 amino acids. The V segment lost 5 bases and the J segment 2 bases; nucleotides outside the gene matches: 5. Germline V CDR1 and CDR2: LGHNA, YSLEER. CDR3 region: CASSTLAGVNTGELFF. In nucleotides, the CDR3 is TGCGCCAGCAGCACCCTAGCGGGAGTAAACACCGGGGAGCTGTTTTTT.

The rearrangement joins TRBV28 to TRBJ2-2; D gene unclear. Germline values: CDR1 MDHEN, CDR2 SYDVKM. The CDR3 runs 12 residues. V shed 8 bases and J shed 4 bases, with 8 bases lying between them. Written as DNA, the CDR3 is TGTGCCAGCCGGGTGGGCACCGGGGAGCTGTTTTTT. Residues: CASRVGTGELFF. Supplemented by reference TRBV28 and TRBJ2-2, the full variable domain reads DVKVTQSSRYLVKRTGEKVFLECVQDMDHENMFWYRQDPGLGLRLIYFSYDVKMKEKGDIPEGYSVSREKKERFSLILESASTNQTSMYLCASRVGTGELFFGEGSRLTVL.

CDR3 nucleotides: TGTGCCAGCAGCTCCTGGACTAGCGGGTATGGCACAGATACGCAGTATTTT. Its translation is CASSSWTSGYGTDTQYF. V gene TRBV5-4 combines with J gene TRBJ2-3; 11 bases map to TRBD2. V was pared by 3 bases and J by 1 base, with 7 bases of the junction left unmatched. The CDR3 is 17 amino acids. The germline gives CDR1 SGHNT, CDR2 YYREEE (reference sequence).

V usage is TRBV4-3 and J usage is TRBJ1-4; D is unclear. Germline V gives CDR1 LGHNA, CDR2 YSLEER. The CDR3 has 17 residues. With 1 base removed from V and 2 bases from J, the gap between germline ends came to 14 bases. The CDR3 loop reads CASSQGPYTITNEKLFF. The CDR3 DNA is TGCGCCAGCAGCCAAGGCCCCTACACAATCACTAATGAAAAACTGTTTTTT.